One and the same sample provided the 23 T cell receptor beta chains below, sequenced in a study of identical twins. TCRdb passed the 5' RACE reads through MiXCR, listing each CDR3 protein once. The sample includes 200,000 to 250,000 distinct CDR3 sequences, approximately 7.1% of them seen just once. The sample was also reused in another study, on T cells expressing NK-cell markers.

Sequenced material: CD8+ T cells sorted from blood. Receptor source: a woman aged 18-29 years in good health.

The CDR3 DNA reads as TGCAGTGCCCCTGTGGCAGGGGCGTACACTGAAGCTTTCTTT. This codes for CSAPVAGAYTEAFF. The rearrangement links TRBV20-1 to TRBJ1-1, with D tentatively TRBD1 (6 bases). The V end lost 6 bases, the J end lost 3 bases, and 17 bases lay between the germline ends. The CDR3 sequence is 14 residues long. The germline V gene encodes CDR1 DFQATT and CDR2 SNEGSKA (reference sequence).

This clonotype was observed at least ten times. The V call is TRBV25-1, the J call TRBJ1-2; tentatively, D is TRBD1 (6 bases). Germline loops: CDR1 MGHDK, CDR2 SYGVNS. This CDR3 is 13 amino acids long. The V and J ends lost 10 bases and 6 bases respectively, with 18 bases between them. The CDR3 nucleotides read TGTGCCACCATCTCGGACAGTCCCCATGGCTACACCTTC. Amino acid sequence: CATISDSPHGYTF.

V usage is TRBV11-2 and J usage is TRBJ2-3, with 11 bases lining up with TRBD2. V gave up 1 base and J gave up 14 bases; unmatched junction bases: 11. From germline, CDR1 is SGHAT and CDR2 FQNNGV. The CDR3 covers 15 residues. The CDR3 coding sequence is TGTGCCAGCAGCTTAGCACAGGGTAGCGGGGGGGCAAGGTATTTT. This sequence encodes CASSLAQGSGGARYF.

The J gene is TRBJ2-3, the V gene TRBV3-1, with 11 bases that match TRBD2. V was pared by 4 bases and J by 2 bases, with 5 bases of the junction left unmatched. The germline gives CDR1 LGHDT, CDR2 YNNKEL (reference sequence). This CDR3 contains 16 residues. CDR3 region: CASSRGTSGITDTQYF. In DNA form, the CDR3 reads TGTGCCAGCAGCCGGGGGACTAGCGGCATCACAGATACGCAGTATTTT.

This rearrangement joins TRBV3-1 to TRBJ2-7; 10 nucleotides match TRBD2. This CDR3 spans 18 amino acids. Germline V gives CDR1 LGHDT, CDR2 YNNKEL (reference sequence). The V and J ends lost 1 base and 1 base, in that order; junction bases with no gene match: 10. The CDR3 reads CASSQVGGAGGKSYEQYF. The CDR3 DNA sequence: TGTGCCAGCAGCCAAGTTGGGGGAGCGGGGGGGAAGTCCTACGAGCAGTACTTC.

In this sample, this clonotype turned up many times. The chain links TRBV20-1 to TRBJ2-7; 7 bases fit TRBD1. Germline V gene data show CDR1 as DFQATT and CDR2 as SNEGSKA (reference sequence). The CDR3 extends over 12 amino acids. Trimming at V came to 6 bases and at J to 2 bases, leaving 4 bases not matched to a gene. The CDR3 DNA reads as TGCAGTGCAAGACAGGGAGCCTACGAGCAGTACTTC. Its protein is CSARQGAYEQYF.

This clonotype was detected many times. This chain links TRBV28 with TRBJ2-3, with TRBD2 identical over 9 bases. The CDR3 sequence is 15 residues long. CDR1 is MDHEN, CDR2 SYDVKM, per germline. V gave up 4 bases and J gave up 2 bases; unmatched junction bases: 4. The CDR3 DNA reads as TGTGCCAGCAGTTATTCTAGCGGGAACACAGATACGCAGTATTTT. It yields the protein CASSYSSGNTDTQYF.

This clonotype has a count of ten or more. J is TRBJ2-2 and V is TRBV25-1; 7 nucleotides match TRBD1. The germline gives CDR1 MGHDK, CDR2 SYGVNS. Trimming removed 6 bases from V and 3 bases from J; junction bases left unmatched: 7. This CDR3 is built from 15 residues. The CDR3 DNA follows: TGTGCCAGCAGGACAGGGAGCGGCGACACCGGGGAGCTGTTTTTT. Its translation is CASRTGSGDTGELFF.

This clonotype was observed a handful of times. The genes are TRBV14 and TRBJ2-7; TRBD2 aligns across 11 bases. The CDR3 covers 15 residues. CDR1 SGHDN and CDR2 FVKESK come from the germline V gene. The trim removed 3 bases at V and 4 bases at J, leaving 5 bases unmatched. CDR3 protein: CASSQSSGGYYEQYF. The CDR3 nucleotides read TGTGCCAGCAGCCAGTCTAGCGGGGGGTATTACGAGCAGTACTTC.

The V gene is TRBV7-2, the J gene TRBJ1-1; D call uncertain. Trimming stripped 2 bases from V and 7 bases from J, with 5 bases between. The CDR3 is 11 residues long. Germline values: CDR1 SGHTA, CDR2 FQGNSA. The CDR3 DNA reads TGTGCCAGCAGCTTATGGGGTGAAGCTTTCTTT. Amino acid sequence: CASSLWGEAFF. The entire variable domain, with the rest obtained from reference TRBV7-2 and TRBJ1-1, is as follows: GAGVSQSPSNKVTEKGKDVELRCDPISGHTALYWYRQSLGQGLEFLIYFQGNSAPDKSGLPSDRFSAERTGGSVSTLTIQRTQQEDSAVYLCASSLWGEAFFGQGTRLTVV.

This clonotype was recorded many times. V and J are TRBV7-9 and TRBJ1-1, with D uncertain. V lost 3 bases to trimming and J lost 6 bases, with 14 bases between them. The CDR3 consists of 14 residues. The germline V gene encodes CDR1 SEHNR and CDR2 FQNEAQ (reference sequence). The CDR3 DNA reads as TGTGCCAGCAGCTTCAGACTGGGAGGCTCTGAAGCTTTCTTT. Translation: CASSFRLGGSEAFF.

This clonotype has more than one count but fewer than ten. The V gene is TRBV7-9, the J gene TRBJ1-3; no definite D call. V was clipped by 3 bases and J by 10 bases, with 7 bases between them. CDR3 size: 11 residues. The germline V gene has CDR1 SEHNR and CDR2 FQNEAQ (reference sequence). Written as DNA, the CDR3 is TGTGCCAGCAGCTTCGATGGAACCATATATTTT. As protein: CASSFDGTIYF.

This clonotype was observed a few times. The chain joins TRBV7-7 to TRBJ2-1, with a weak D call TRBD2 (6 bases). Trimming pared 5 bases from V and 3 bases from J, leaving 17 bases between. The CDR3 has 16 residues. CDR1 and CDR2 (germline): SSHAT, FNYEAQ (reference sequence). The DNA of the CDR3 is TGTGCCAGCAGCCAATTGATGGGAGGCCACTACAATGAGCAGTTCTTC. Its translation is CASSQLMGGHYNEQFF.

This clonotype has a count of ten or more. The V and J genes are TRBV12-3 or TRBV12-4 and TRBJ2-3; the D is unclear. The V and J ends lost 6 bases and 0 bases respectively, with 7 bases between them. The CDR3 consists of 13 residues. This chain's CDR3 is CASSSSSTDTQYF. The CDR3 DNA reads TGTGCCAGCAGCTCCTCAAGCACAGATACGCAGTATTTT.

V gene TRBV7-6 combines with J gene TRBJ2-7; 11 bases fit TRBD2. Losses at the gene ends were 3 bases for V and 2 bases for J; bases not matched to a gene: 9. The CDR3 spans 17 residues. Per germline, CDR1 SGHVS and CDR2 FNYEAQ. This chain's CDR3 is CASSFDRTSGQTYEQYF. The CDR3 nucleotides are TGTGCCAGCAGCTTCGACCGGACTAGCGGGCAAACCTACGAGCAGTACTTC.

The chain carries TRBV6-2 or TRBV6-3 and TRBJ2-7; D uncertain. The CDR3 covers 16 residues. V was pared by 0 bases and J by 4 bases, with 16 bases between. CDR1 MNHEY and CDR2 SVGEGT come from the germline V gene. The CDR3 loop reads CASSYSKPDMSYEQYF. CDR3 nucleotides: TGTGCCAGCAGTTACTCCAAGCCGGATATGAGTTACGAGCAGTACTTC.

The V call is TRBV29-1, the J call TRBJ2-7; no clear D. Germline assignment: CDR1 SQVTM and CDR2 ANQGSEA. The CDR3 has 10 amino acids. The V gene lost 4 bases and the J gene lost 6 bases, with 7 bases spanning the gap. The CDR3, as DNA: TGCAGCGTTGTCGAGGTCGAGCAGTACTTC. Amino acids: CSVVEVEQYF.

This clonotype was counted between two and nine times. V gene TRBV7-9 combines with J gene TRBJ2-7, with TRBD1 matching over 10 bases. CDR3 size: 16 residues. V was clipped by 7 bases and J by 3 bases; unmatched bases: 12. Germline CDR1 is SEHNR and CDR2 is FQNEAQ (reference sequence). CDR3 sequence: CASTDPPGQGSYEQYF. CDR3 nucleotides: TGTGCCAGCACCGACCCCCCGGGACAGGGGAGCTACGAGCAGTACTTC.

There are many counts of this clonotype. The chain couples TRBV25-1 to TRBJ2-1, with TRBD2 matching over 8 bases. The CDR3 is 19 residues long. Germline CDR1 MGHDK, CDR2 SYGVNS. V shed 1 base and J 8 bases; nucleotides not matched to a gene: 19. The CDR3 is CASSEFGLRAGGLSDEQFF. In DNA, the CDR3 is TGTGCCAGCAGTGAATTTGGTCTCCGGGCGGGAGGTTTGTCCGATGAGCAGTTCTTC.

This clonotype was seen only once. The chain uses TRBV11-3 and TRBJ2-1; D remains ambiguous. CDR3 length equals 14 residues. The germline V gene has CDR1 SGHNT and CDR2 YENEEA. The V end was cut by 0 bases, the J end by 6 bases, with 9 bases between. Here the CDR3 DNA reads TGTGCCAGCAGCTTAGAGGCCGGCGGCAATGAGCAGTTCTTC. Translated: CASSLEAGGNEQFF.

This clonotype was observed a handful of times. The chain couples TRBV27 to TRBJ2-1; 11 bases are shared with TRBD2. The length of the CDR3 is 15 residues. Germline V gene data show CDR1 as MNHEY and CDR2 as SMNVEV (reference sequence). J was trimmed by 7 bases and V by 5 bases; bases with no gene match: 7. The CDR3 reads CASSPPGLADNEQFF. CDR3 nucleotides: TGTGCCAGCAGTCCTCCGGGACTAGCGGATAATGAGCAGTTCTTC.

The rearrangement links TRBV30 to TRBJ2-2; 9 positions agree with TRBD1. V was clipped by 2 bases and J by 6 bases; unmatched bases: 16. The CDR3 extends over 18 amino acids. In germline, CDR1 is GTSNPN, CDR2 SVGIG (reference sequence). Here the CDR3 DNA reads TGTGCCTGGAGTCCTTTAGTGCCGGACAGGGGTATCCCCGGGGAGCTGTTTTTT. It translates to CAWSPLVPDRGIPGELFF.

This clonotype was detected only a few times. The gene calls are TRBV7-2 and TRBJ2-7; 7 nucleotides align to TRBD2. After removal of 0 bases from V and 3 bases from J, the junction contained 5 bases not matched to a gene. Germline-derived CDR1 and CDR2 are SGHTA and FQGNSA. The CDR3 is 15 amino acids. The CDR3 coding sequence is TGTGCCAGCAGCTTAGCGGTGGGAGGGATCTACGAGCAGTACTTC. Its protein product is CASSLAVGGIYEQYF.